This is a list of T cell receptor beta chains from one sample in a study of CD8 T cells in Susac syndrome. TCRdb used MiXCR to reprocess the immunoSEQ multiplex PCR reads, holding one entry per CDR3 protein. The table lists approximately 200,000 distinct CDR3 sequences, roughly 94% of them singletons. The specimen sequenced was CD4+ T cells from PBMCs. These receptors were obtained from a human donor with multiple sclerosis. Each CDR3 is given with its conserved first and last residue. The D gene is left open where the match is weak. Size is omitted from some rows. Given values are once, few, many or a class for expanded clones.

J: TRBJ2-6
V: TRBV29-1
size: .
D: .
DNA: TGCAGCGTTGAAGCGTATTCTCCCTCTGGGGCCAACGTCCTGACTTTC
CDR3: CSVEAYSPSGANVLTF

J: TRBJ2-1
V: TRBV18
size: .
D: TRBD1
DNA: TGTGCCAGCTCACCACGCACAGGGGCGGATGAGCAGTTCTTC
CDR3: CASSPRTGADEQFF

J: TRBJ2-5
V: TRBV6-6
size: .
D: TRBD1
DNA: TGTGCCAGCAGGAGAGACAGGGTTGAAGAGACCCAGTACTTC
CDR3: CASRRDRVEETQYF

J: TRBJ1-2
V: TRBV7-9
size: .
D: TRBD1
DNA: TGTGCCAGCAGCCCAGACAGGGGTAGAGGCTACACCTTC
CDR3: CASSPDRGRGYTF

J: TRBJ1-5
V: TRBV12-3/TRBV12-4
size: .
D: .
DNA: TGTGCCAGCAGTTTGGGAGAGGATCAGCCCCAGCATTTT
CDR3: CASSLGEDQPQHF

J: TRBJ2-2
V: TRBV27
size: .
D: .
DNA: TGTGCCAGCAGCCCGGGGTCGCGGGAGCTGTTTTTT
CDR3: CASSPGSRELFF

J: TRBJ1-6
V: TRBV7-3
size: .
D: .
DNA: TGTGCCAGCAGCTTAACTTCTTTAGCACCCCTCCACTTT
CDR3: CASSLTSLAPLHF

J: TRBJ2-7
V: TRBV23-1
size: .
D: TRBD1
DNA: TGCGCCAGCACCACAGGGAAGGGACAGGGTGAGCAGTACTTC
CDR3: CASTTGKGQGEQYF

J: TRBJ2-1
V: TRBV20-1
size: .
D: .
DNA: TGCAGTGCCGAAAGCTTCGGGGTGGGGAATGAGCAGTTCTTC
CDR3: CSAESFGVGNEQFF

J: TRBJ1-2
V: TRBV5-6
size: once
D: TRBD1
DNA: TGTGCCAGCAGGGGACAGGGGTTTAATGGCTACACCTTC
CDR3: CASRGQGFNGYTF

J: TRBJ2-6
V: TRBV30
size: .
D: .
DNA: TGTGCCTGGAGCGGTAAAGGGGGCTCTGGGGCCAACGTCCTGACTTTC
CDR3: CAWSGKGGSGANVLTF

J: TRBJ1-5
V: TRBV7-9
size: once
D: .
DNA: TGTGCCAGCAGCTTAGGGGACTTTAGCAATCAGCCCCAGCATTTT
CDR3: CASSLGDFSNQPQHF

J: TRBJ2-3
V: TRBV20-1
size: .
D: .
DNA: TGCAGTGCTACTGTGGCTAGCGTGGGTACGCAGTATTTT
CDR3: CSATVASVGTQYF

J: TRBJ2-1
V: TRBV7-8
size: .
D: TRBD1
DNA: TGTGCCAGCAAAGGGGGCAGGGCGGACCGGAATGAGCAGTTCTTC
CDR3: CASKGGRADRNEQFF

J: TRBJ1-6
V: TRBV30
size: .
D: .
DNA: TGTGCCTGGAGTCCCAGTTGGAATTCACCCCTCCACTTT
CDR3: CAWSPSWNSPLHF

J: TRBJ1-2
V: TRBV4-2
size: .
D: TRBD1
DNA: TGTGCCAGCAGCCAAGAGACAGGGGCGGATCACAACTATGGCTACACCTTC
CDR3: CASSQETGADHNYGYTF

J: TRBJ2-7
V: TRBV6-5
size: .
D: .
DNA: TGTGCCAGCAGCCAGGACGGAATCGAGCAGTACTTC
CDR3: CASSQDGIEQYF

J: TRBJ2-3
V: TRBV5-1
size: once
D: TRBD1
DNA: TGCGCCAGCAGCGGACCCGGACAGGGATCTCCAGATACGCAGTATTTT
CDR3: CASSGPGQGSPDTQYF

J: TRBJ2-3
V: TRBV30
size: .
D: .
DNA: TGTGCCTGGAGTGCCGGGGGTGTCACAGATACGCAGTATTTT
CDR3: CAWSAGGVTDTQYF

J: TRBJ1-6
V: TRBV20-1
size: .
D: TRBD1
DNA: TGCAGTGCTAAAACCCCTCTCGGGACAGTTCTTTATAATTCACCCCTCCACTTT
CDR3: CSAKTPLGTVLYNSPLHF

J: TRBJ1-2
V: TRBV29-1
size: .
D: .
DNA: TGCAGCGGCAGTGTGGGGGACTATGGCTACACCTTC
CDR3: CSGSVGDYGYTF

J: TRBJ2-5
V: TRBV30
size: .
D: .
DNA: TGTGCCTGGAGTGTCGAGTCTGTGACCCAGTACTTC
CDR3: CAWSVESVTQYF

J: TRBJ2-2
V: TRBV9
size: .
D: .
DNA: TGTGCCAGCAGCGTCGGACACCTCACCGGGGAGCTGTTTTTT
CDR3: CASSVGHLTGELFF

J: TRBJ2-4
V: TRBV3-1
size: once
D: .
DNA: TGTGCCAGCAGCCAATTTACAGGGCCCGAAAACATTCAGTACTTC
CDR3: CASSQFTGPENIQYF

J: TRBJ1-2
V: TRBV20-1
size: once
D: .
DNA: TGCAGTGCTAGCGGACAGACCTATGGCTACACCTTC
CDR3: CSASGQTYGYTF

J: TRBJ1-5
V: TRBV15
size: .
D: .
DNA: TGTGCCACCAGCCTAGATTTACAGGGCCATCAGCCCCAGCATTTT
CDR3: CATSLDLQGHQPQHF

J: TRBJ2-7
V: TRBV7-3
size: .
D: TRBD2
DNA: TGTGCCAGCAGCTTAAGCGGGGGGAAATCCTACGAGCAGTACTTC
CDR3: CASSLSGGKSYEQYF

J: TRBJ1-5
V: TRBV2
size: .
D: .
DNA: TGTGCCAGCAGTGACTCAGCAAGCAATCAGCCCCAGCATTTT
CDR3: CASSDSASNQPQHF